This T cell receptor beta chain is from a study of identifying expanded T cells in peripheral blood. Study conclusions and caveats: Over two and four weeks, about 15 and 18 clones changed, versus around 1.3 between replicates. Clone count variance between approximately two-week samples rose with total template count.

CDR1 is SGDLS, CDR2 YYNGEE, per germline. The V and J ends lost 0 bases and 5 bases respectively, with 21 bases between them. The CDR3 runs 18 residues. Healthy donors had no documented immune events, such as infections, while sampled. The data were produced by immunoSEQ multiplex PCR, yet TCRdb's version contains in-frame clones alone and is incomplete. The sample lists under 90,000 clones, around 89% seen once, with roughly 2.8% in the top ten. Details on this clone: Its target is not known.

The chain carries TRBV9 and TRBJ2-1; tentative D call: TRBD1 (5 bases). This clonotype originated in a person aged 18 to 70 in good health. What was sequenced was blood. This CDR3 is CASSVGGFKTSQDNEQFF. CDR3 bases: TGTGCCAGCAGCGTAGGGGGCTTTAAGACCTCGCAGGACAATGAGCAGTTCTTC.